The 15 T cell receptor beta chains in this list originate from one sample, sequenced in a study of post-analysis software for immune sequencing data. The TCR beta cDNA libraries carried unique molecular identifiers. From the PCR reads, TCRdb called clonotypes with MiXCR, one entry per CDR3 protein. Among some 690,000 distinct CDR3 sequences, 59% were seen once, and the ten largest hold roughly 10%. These TCRs are of unknown antigen specificity. Whole-study results and caveats: Compared with controls, patients had more of roughly five TRBV segments, including TRBV5-6, TRBV5-1 and TRBV20-1.

Sequenced material: blood. Receptor source: a girl aged 2 to 10 with multiple sclerosis.

This sequence joins TRBV6-2 or TRBV6-3 and TRBJ2-1; 9 bases match TRBD2. V lost 3 bases and J lost 1; bases outside the gene matches: 4. CDR3 length: 16 residues. Germline CDR1 MNHEY, CDR2 SVGEGT. The CDR3 bases are TGTGCCAGCAGTTATGCGGGGGGGATATCCTACAATGAGCAGTTCTTC. It is translated as CASSYAGGISYNEQFF.

This sequence joins TRBV20-1 and TRBJ2-1; unclear D gene. The CDR3 is made up of 11 amino acids. V was trimmed by 3 bases and J by 6 bases, leaving 6 bases between them. Germline loops: CDR1 DFQATT, CDR2 SNEGSKA (reference sequence). The CDR3 loop is CSARAVNEQFF. The DNA of the CDR3 is TGCAGTGCTAGGGCAGTCAATGAGCAGTTCTTC.

This clonotype was found a few times. The chain is built from TRBV29-1 and TRBJ2-1; tentatively, D is TRBD2 (5 bases). Trimming took off 4 bases at V and 5 bases at J, with 12 bases between the two ends. This CDR3 region has 13 residues. Germline CDR1 SQVTM, CDR2 ANQGSEA. The CDR3 sequence: CSVGLARDNEQFF. The CDR3 DNA reads as TGCAGCGTTGGTCTAGCTCGCGACAATGAGCAGTTCTTC.

V gene TRBV10-3 combines with J gene TRBJ2-5; TRBD2 matches 9 bases. V trimming: 6 bases; J trimming: 3 bases; junction bases outside the gene matches: 2. In germline, CDR1 is ENHRY, CDR2 SYGVKD. The CDR3 is made up of 13 amino acids. In DNA form, the CDR3 reads TGTGCCATCAGCCCTAGCGGGGAAGAGACCCAGTACTTC. Residues: CAISPSGEETQYF.

The CDR3 is CASSSSGVLGELFF. DNA of the CDR3: TGTGCCAGCAGTTCGAGCGGGGTACTGGGGGAGCTGTTTTTT. This chain uses TRBV6-5 with TRBJ2-2, with TRBD2 matching 7 bases. This CDR3 has 14 amino acids. The junction had 7 bases not matched to a gene; V was cut back by 4 bases and J by 8 bases. In germline, CDR1 is MNHEY, CDR2 SVGAGI.

The rearrangement joins TRBV6-2 or TRBV6-3 to TRBJ1-1, with D unclear. The V and J ends lost 5 bases and 5 bases respectively, with 15 bases between them. In germline, CDR1 is MNHEY, CDR2 SVGEGT. The CDR3 has 14 amino acids. The CDR3 is CASSGSSGRTEAFF. CDR3 nucleotides: TGTGCCAGCAGTGGCAGTTCCGGAAGGACTGAAGCTTTCTTT.

This clonotype was counted a few times. The chain is built from TRBV29-1 and TRBJ2-1, with TRBD2 identical over 9 bases. V shed 2 bases and J 0 bases; nucleotides not matched to a gene: 5. Germline assignment: CDR1 SQVTM and CDR2 ANQGSEA. There are 16 residues in the CDR3. The CDR3 sequence: CSVEPSGVSSYNEQFF. The CDR3, as DNA: TGCAGCGTTGAACCTAGCGGGGTGAGCTCCTACAATGAGCAGTTCTTC.

Remarks on this clonotype: A read error may explain this, as a much larger clone is one base away. V gene TRBV5-1 combines with J gene TRBJ2-7; D gene uncertain. Germline CDR1 SGHRS, CDR2 YFSETQ. The CDR3 extends over 13 amino acids. CDR3 protein: CAGSLVSSYEQYF. CDR3 nucleotide sequence: TGCGCCGGCAGCTTGGTGTCCTCCTACGAGCAGTACTTC.

In DNA form, the CDR3 reads TGCGCCAGCAGCTTCGGGGGATCGGGGACTGAAGCTTTCTTT. Residues: CASSFGGSGTEAFF. The V call is TRBV5-1, the J call TRBJ1-1; possible D gene TRBD1, 5 bases. The germline V and J ends were trimmed by 2 bases and 5 bases, with 13 bases remaining between them. The germline V gene encodes CDR1 SGHRS and CDR2 YFSETQ. This CDR3 comprises 14 residues. The full variable domain, in which reference TRBV5-1 and TRBJ1-1 provide the parts outside the CDR3, is KAGVTQTPRYLIKTRGQQVTLSCSPISGHRSVSWYQQTPGQGLQFLFEYFSETQRNKGNFPGRFSGRQFSNSRSEMNVSTLELGDSALYLCASSFGGSGTEAFFGQGTRLTVV.

The chain has TRBV4-1 and TRBJ2-7; TRBD2 might be the D (7 bases). The DNA end is a closer match to TRBJ2-5, so the J assignment may be wrong. Germline CDR1 MGHRA, CDR2 YSYEKL. This CDR3 contains 18 residues. The chain's CDR3 is CASSQLLLAGGREETQYF. The CDR3 region has the DNA TGCGCCAGCAGCCAGCTCCTACTGGCCGGGGGGCGGGAAGAGACCCAGTACTTC.

The V gene is TRBV7-9, the J gene TRBJ1-1; D possibly corresponds to TRBD1 (5 bases). Trimming removed 5 bases at V and 4 bases at J, with 11 bases between. The V gene's germline CDR1 is SEHNR and CDR2 FQNEAQ (reference sequence). CDR3 length: 13 residues. The CDR3: CASSRQIGTEAFF. CDR3 in DNA: TGTGCCAGCAGCAGACAGATAGGCACTGAAGCTTTCTTT.

This chain joins TRBV5-1 and TRBJ2-6; TRBD2 agrees at 10 bases. Germline values: CDR1 SGHRS, CDR2 YFSETQ. The CDR3 length is 18 residues. The V segment lost 2 bases and the J segment 3 bases; nucleotides outside the gene matches: 8. The CDR3 is CASSFRLAGRFGANVLTF. CDR3 DNA: TGCGCCAGCAGCTTCAGACTAGCGGGCAGATTTGGGGCCAACGTCCTGACTTTC.

In this sample, this clonotype turned up a few times. The chain couples TRBV10-3 to TRBJ2-7; the match to TRBD1 covers 10 bases. The CDR3 spans 16 residues. Trimming removed 5 bases from V and 2 bases from J; junction bases left unmatched: 9. Per germline, CDR1 ENHRY and CDR2 SYGVKD. CDR3 in amino acids: CAISLAGQGIPYEQYF. In nucleotides, the CDR3 is TGTGCCATCAGTCTTGCGGGACAGGGGATCCCCTACGAGCAGTACTTC.

The rearrangement uses TRBV3-1 and TRBJ2-1; TRBD1 matches 7 bases. Germline assignment: CDR1 LGHDT and CDR2 YNNKEL (reference sequence). The J segment lost 8 bases and the V segment lost 5 bases, leaving 6 bases of the junction unmatched. This CDR3 region has 13 residues. The CDR3 loop reads CASSYRTGDEQFF. The CDR3 DNA sequence: TGTGCCAGCAGCTACCGTACAGGGGATGAGCAGTTCTTC.

The gene calls are TRBV19 and TRBJ2-1; 9 positions match TRBD2. V shed 10 bases and J 0 bases; nucleotides not matched to a gene: 4. Germline V CDR1 and CDR2: LNHDA, SQIVND (reference sequence). The CDR3 has 14 residues. CDR3 nucleotide sequence: TGTGCCACCTATAGCGGGAGCTCCTACAATGAGCAGTTCTTC. This sequence encodes CATYSGSSYNEQFF.